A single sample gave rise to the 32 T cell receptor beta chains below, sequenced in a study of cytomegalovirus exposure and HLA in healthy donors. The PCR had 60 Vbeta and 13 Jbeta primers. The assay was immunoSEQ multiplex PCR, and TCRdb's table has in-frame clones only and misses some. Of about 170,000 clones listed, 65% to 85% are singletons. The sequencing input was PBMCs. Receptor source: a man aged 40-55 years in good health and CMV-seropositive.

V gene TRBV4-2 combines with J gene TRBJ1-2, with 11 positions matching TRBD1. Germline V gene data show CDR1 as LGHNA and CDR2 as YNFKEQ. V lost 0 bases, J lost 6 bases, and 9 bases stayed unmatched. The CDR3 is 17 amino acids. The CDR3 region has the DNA TGTGCCAGCAGCCAAGATGGTACGGGGACAGGGGGGAATGGCTACACCTTC. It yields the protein CASSQDGTGTGGNGYTF.

CDR3: CATRNTGVGSPLHF. Here the CDR3 DNA reads TGTGCCACCAGGAATACAGGGGTCGGGTCACCCCTCCACTTT. V and J are TRBV19 and TRBJ1-6; TRBD1 agrees at 7 bases. Germline values: CDR1 LNHDA, CDR2 SQIVND (reference sequence). The CDR3 is 14 amino acids. Trimming at V came to 10 bases and at J to 10 bases, leaving 13 bases not matched to a gene.

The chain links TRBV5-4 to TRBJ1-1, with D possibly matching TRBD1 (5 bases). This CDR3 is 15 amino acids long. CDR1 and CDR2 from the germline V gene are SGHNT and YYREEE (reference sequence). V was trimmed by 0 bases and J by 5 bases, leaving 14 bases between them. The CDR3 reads CASSLAHRQVTEAFF. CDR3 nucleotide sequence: TGTGCCAGCAGCTTGGCGCACAGGCAGGTAACTGAAGCTTTCTTT.

The CDR3 region is CAWGTRGLSSYNEQFF. CDR3 coding DNA: TGTGCCTGGGGAACCCGGGGACTGAGCTCCTACAATGAGCAGTTCTTC. This chain links TRBV30 with TRBJ2-1; D might be TRBD2 (6 bases). Trimming took off 5 bases at V and 0 bases at J, with 17 bases between the two ends. CDR1 GTSNPN and CDR2 SVGIG come from the germline V gene (reference sequence). This CDR3 region has 16 residues.

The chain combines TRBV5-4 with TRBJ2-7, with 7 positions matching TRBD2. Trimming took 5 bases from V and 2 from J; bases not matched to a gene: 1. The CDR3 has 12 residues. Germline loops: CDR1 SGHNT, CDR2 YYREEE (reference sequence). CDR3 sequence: CASRGGAYEQYF. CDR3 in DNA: TGTGCCAGCAGGGGGGGGGCCTACGAGCAGTACTTC.

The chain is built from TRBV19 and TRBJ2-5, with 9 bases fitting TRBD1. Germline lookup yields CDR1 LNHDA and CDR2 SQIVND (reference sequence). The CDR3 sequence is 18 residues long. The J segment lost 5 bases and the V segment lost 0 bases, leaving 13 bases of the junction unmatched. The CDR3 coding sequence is TGTGCCAGTAGTATAGATCGATCCGGGACAGGGTATGTCGAGACCCAGTACTTC. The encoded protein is CASSIDRSGTGYVETQYF.

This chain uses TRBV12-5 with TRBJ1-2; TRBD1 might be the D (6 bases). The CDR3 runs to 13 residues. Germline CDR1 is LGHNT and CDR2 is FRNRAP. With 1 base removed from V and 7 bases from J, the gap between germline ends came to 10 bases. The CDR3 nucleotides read TGTGCTAGTGGTTTGGAGGGGGTGACTGGCTACACCTTC. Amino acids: CASGLEGVTGYTF.

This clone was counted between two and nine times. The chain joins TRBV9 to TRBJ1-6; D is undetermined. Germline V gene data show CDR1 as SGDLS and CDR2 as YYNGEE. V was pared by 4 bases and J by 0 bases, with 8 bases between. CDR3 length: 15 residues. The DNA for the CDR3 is TGTGCCAGCAGCACCACGAGCTCCTATAATTCACCCCTCCACTTT. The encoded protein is CASSTTSSYNSPLHF.

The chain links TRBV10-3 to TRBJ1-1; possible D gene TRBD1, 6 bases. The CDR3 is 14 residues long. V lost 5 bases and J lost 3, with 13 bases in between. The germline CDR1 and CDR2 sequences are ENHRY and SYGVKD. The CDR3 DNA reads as TGTGCCATCAGTAGCTCATCAGGGGACACTGAAGCTTTCTTT. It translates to CAISSSSGDTEAFF.

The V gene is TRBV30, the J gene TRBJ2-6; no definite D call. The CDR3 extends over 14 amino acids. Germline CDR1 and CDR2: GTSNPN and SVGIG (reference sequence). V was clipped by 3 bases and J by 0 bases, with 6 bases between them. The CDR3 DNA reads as TGTGCCTGGAGCGTCCCCTCTGGGGCCAACGTCCTGACTTTC. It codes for CAWSVPSGANVLTF.

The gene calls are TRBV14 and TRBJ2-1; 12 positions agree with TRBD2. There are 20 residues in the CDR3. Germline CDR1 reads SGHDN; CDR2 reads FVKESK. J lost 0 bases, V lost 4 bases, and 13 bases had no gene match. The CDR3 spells CASSPPHGLAGTISYNEQFF. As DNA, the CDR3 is TGTGCCAGCAGCCCCCCGCATGGACTAGCGGGAACTATCTCCTACAATGAGCAGTTCTTC.

The CDR3 here is CASSSTGGHIFF. The CDR3 region has the DNA TGTGCCAGCAGCTCGACGGGGGGACACATCTTCTTC. V is TRBV6-5 and J is TRBJ2-1, with D possibly being TRBD2 (7 bases). Trimming left V 6 bases short and J 16 bases short, with 19 bases between. Per the germline V gene, CDR1 is MNHEY and CDR2 is SVGAGI. CDR3 length: 12 amino acids.

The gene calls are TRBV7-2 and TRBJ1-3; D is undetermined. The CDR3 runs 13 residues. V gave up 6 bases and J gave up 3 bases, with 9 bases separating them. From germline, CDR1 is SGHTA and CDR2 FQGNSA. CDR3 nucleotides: TGTGCCAGCAGTCAGATGCATGGAAACACCATATATTTT. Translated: CASSQMHGNTIYF.

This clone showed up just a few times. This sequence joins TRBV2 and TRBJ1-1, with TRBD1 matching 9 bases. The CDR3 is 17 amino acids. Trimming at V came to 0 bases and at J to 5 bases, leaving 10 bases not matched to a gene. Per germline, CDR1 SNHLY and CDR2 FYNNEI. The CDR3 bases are TGTGCCAGCAGTGAAGCGCGGGACAGGGTATATAAGACTGAAGCTTTCTTT. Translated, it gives CASSEARDRVYKTEAFF.

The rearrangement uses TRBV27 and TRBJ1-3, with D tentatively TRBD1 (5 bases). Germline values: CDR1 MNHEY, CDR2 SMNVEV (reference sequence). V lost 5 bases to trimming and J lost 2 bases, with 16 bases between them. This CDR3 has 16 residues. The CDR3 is CASSPQGLRAGNTIYF. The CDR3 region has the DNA TGTGCCAGCAGTCCCCAGGGACTGAGGGCTGGAAACACCATATATTTT.

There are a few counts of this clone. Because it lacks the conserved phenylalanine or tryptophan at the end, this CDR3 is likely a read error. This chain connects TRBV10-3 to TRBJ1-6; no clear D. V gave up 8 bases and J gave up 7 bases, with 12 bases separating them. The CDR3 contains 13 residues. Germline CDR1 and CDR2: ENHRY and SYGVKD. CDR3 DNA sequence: TGTGCCATCGGGGAGGAGGGAAATTCACCCCTCCACCTT. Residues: CAIGEEGNSPLHL.

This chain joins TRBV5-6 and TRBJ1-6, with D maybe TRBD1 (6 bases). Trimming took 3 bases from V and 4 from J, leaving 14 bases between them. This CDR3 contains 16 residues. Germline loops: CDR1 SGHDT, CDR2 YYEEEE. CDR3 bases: TGTGCCAGCAGCTCCCAACAGGGAGGGTATAATTCACCCCTCCACTTT. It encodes CASSSQQGGYNSPLHF.

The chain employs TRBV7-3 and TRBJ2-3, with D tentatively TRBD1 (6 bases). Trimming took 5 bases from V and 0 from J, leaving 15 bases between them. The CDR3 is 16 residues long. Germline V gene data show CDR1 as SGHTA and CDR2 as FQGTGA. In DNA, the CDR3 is TGTGCCAGCAGCCGGCAAGGGGGACCTAGCACAGATACGCAGTATTTT. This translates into CASSRQGGPSTDTQYF.

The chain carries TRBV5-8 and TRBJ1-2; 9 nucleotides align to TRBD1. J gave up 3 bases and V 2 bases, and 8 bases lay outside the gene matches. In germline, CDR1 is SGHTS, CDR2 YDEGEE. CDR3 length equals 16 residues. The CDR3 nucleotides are TGTGCCAGCAGCTTCATTGGACAGGGGCAGGACTATGGCTACACCTTC. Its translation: CASSFIGQGQDYGYTF.

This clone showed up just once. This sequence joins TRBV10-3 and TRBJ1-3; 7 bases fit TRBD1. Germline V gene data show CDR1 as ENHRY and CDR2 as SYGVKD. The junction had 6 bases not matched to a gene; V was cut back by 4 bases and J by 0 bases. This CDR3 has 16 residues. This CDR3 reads CAISVPRGDSGNTIYF. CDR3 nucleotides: TGTGCCATCAGTGTTCCCAGGGGGGACTCTGGAAACACCATATATTTT.

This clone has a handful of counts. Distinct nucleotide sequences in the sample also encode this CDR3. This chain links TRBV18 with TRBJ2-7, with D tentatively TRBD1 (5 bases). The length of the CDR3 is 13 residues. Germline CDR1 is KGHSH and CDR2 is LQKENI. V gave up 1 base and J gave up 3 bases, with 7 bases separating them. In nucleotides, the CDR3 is TGTGCCAGCTCACCACGAAGGGGCTACGAGCAGTACTTC. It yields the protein CASSPRRGYEQYF.

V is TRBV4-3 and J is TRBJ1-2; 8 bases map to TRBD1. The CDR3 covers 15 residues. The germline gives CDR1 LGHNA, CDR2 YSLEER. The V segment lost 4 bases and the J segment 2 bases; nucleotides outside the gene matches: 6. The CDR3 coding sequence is TGCGCCAGCAGCCGTTCCCGACAGGGGAACTATGGCTACACCTTC. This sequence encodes CASSRSRQGNYGYTF.

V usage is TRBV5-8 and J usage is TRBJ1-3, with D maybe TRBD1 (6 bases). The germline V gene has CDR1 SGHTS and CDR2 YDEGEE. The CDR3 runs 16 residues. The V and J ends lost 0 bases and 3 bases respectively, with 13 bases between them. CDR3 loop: CASSLAGQGHGNTIYF. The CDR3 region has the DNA TGTGCCAGCAGCTTGGCCGGGCAGGGGCATGGAAACACCATATATTTT.

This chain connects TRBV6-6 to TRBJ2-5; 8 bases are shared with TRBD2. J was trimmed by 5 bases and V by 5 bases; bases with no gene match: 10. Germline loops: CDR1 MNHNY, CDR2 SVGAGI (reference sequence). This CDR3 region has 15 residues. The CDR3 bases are TGTGCCAGCAGTCTATCCGGGGGGGACCCGGAGACCCAGTACTTC. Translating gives CASSLSGGDPETQYF.

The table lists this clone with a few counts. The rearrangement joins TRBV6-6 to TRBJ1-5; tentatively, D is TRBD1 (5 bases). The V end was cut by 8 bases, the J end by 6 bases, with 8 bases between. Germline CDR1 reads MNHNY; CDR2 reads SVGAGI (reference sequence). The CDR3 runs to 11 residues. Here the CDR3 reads CASGGGQPQHF. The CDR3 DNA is TGTGCCAGCGGGGGAGGTCAGCCCCAGCATTTT.

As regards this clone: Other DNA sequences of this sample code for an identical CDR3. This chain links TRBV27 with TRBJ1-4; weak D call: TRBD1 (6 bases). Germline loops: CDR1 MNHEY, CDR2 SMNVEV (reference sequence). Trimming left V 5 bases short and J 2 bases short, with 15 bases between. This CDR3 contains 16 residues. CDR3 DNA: TGTGCCAGCAGTCCTTGGACAGACTCGACTAATGAAAAACTGTTTTTT. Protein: CASSPWTDSTNEKLFF.

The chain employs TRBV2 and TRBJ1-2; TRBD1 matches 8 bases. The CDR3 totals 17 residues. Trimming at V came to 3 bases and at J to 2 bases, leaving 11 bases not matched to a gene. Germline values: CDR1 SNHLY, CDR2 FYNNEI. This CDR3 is CASSDSGQGAPNYGYTF. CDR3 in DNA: TGTGCCAGCAGTGACTCGGGTCAGGGGGCCCCGAACTATGGCTACACCTTC.

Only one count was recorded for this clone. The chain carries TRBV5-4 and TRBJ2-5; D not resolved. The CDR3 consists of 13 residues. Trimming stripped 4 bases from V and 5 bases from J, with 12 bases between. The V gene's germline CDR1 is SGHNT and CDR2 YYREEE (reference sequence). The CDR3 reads CASSQVTTETQYF. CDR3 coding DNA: TGTGCCAGCAGCCAAGTCACTACGGAGACCCAGTACTTC.

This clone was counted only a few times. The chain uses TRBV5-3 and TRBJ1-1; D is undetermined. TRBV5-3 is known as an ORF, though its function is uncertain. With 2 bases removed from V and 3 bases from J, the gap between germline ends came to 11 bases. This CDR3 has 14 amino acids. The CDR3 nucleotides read TGTGCCAGAAGCTTCTGGCGGCGGTACACTGAAGCTTTCTTT. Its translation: CARSFWRRYTEAFF.

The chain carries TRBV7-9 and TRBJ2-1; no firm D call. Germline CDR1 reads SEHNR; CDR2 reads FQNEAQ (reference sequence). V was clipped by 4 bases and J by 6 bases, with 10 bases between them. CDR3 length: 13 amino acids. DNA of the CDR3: TGTGCCAGCAGCTCCTCCCCAGGCAATGAGCAGTTCTTC. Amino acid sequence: CASSSSPGNEQFF. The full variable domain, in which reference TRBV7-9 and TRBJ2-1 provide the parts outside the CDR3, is DTGVSQNPRHKITKRGQNVTFRCDPISEHNRLYWYRQTLGQGPEFLTYFQNEAQLEKSRLLSDRFSAERPKGSFSTLEIQRTEQGDSAMYLCASSSSPGNEQFFGPGTRLTVL.

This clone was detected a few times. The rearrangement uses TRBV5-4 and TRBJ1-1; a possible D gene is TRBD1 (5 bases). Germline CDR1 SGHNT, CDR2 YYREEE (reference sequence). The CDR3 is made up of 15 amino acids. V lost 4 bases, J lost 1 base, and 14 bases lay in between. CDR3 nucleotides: TGTGCCAGCAGCCCACGTGGGGGGTCGAACACTGAAGCTTTCTTT. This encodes CASSPRGGSNTEAFF.

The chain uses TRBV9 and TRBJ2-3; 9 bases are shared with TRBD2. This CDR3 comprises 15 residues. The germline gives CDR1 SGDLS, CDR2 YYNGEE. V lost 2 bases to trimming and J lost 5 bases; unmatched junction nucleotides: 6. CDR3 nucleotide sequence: TGTGCCAGCAGCGTCGGCGGGGGGGACAGAGATACGCAGTATTTT. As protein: CASSVGGGDRDTQYF.